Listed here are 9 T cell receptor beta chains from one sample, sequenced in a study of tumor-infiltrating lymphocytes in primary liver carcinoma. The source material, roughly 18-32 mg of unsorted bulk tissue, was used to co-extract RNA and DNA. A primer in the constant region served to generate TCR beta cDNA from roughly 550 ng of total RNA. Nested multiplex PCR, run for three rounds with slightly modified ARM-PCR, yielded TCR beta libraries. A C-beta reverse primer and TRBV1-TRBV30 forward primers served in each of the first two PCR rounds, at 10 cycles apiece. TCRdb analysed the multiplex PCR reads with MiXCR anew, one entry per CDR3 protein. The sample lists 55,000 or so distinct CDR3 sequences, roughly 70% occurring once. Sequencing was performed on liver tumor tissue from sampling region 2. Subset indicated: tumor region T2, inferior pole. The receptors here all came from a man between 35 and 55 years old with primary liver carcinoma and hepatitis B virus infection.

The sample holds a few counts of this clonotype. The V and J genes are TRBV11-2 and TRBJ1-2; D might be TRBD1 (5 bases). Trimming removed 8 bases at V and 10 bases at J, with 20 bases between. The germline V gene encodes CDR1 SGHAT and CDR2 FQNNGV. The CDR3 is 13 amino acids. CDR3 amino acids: CASGGARMNDYTF. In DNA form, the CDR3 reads TGTGCCAGCGGTGGGGCAAGGATGAATGACTACACCTTC.

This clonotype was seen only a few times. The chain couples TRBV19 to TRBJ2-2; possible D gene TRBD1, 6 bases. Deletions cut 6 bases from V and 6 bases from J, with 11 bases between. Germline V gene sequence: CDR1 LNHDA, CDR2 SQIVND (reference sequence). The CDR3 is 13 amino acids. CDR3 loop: CASRQGQAGELFF. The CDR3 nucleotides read TGTGCCAGTAGGCAGGGGCAGGCCGGGGAGCTGTTTTTT. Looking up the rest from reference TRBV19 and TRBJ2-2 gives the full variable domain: DGGITQSPKYLFRKEGQNVTLSCEQNLNHDAMYWYRQDPGQGLRLIYYSQIVNDFQKGDIAEGYSVSREKKESFPLTVTSAQKNPTAFYLCASRQGQAGELFFGEGSRLTVL.

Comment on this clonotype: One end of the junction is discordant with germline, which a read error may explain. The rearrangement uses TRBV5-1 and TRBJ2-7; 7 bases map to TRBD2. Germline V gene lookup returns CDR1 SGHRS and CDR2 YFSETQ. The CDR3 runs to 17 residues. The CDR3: CASSFDMDPGGGCEEYF. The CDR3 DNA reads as TGCGCCAGCAGCTTTGACATGGACCCGGGGGGAGGCTGCGAGGAGTACTTC.

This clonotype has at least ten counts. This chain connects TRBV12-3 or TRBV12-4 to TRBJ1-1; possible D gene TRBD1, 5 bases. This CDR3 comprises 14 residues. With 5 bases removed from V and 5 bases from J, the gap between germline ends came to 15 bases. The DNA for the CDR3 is TGTGCCAGCAGTATCGGGACCGGGGGGACTGAAGCTTTCTTT. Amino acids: CASSIGTGGTEAFF.

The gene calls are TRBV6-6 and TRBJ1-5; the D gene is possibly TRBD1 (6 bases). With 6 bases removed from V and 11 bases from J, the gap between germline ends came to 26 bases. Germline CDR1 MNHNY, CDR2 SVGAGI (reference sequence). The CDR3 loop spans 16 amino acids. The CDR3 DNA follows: TGTGCCAGCAGCCCAACGGGACCCCGGCAAGGACAGACCCAGCATTTT. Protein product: CASSPTGPRQGQTQHF.

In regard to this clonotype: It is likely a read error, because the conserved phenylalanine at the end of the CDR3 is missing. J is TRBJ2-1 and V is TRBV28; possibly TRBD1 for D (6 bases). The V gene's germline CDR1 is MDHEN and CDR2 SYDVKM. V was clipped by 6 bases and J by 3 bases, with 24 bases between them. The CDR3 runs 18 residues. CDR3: CASSPSLVTGGLYNEQFI. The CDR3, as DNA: TGTGCCAGCAGCCCCTCCCTCGTGACAGGAGGACTCTACAATGAGCAGTTCATC.

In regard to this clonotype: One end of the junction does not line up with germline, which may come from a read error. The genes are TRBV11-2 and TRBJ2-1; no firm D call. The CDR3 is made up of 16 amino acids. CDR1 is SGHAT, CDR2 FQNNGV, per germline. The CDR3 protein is CASSLDPEISYYEQFF. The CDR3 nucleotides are TGTGCCAGCAGCTTAGACCCAGAGATCTCCTACTATGAGCAGTTCTTC.

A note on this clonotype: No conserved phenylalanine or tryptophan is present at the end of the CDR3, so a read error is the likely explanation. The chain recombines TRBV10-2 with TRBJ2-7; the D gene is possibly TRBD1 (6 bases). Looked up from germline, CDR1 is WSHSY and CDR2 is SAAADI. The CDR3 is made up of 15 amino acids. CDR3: CVSSARDKSSYEQYY. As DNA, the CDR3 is TGCGTCAGCAGTGCCCGGGACAAAAGCTCCTACGAGCAGTACTAC.

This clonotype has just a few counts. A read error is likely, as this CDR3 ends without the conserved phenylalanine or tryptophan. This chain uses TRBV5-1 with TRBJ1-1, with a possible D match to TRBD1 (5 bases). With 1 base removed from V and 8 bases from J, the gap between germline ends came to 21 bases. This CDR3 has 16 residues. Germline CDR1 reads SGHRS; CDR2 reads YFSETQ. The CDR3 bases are TGCGCCAGCAGCTTGTCCGGGGCTGAGATGCTGTTAGAAGCTTTCCTT. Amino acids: CASSLSGAEMLLEAFL.